The 10 T cell receptor beta chains presented below share a single source sample, sequenced in a study of T cells in Graves' hyperthyroidism and ophthalmopathy. TCR beta CDR3 regions were amplified from RNA. During a first-round RT-PCR of the TCR CDR3, the HTBI primer set was used. Each CDR3 protein is one row after TCRdb ran MiXCR on the multiplex PCR reads. The data show around 300,000 distinct CDR3 sequences, approximately 15% seen once. The source material was blood. These receptors all come from a woman in her forties with Graves' ophthalmopathy.

This clonotype has ten or more counts. The CDR3 DNA reads as TGTGCCAGCTCGTTCGGGACGGACACAAGAAGGATCTTCTCGGATGCTGGCTACACCTTC. This encodes CASSFGTDTRRIFSDAGYTF. The J gene is TRBJ1-2, the V gene TRBV2, with D maybe TRBD1 (5 bases). Germline V gene data show CDR1 as SNHLY and CDR2 as FYNNEI. With 8 bases removed from V and 7 bases from J, the gap between germline ends came to 38 bases. The CDR3 covers 20 residues.

V and J are TRBV7-6 and TRBJ2-1; D remains ambiguous. Per germline, CDR1 SGHVS and CDR2 FNYEAQ. V was trimmed by 4 bases and J by 0 bases, leaving 22 bases between them. CDR3 length: 19 residues. CDR3 region: CASSSNLRLYQSSYNEQFF. The CDR3 DNA sequence: TGTGCCAGCAGCTCCAATCTGCGGCTCTACCAGAGCTCCTACAATGAGCAGTTCTTC.

This clonotype appeared many times. The V gene is TRBV3-1, the J gene TRBJ2-7; possible D gene TRBD2, 5 bases. Trimming stripped 1 base from V and 7 bases from J, with 14 bases between. This CDR3 region has 14 residues. The germline V gene encodes CDR1 LGHDT and CDR2 YNNKEL (reference sequence). In DNA, the CDR3 is TGTGCCAGCAGCCAAGGCGGGCCGATCGGGGAGCAGTACTTC. This encodes CASSQGGPIGEQYF.

Concerning this clonotype itself: At one boundary the junction diverges from the germline segment, which might be a read error. The gene calls are TRBV27 and TRBJ2-6; a possible D gene is TRBD1 (5 bases). The CDR3 has 14 residues. Per the germline V gene, CDR1 is MNHEY and CDR2 is SMNVEV (reference sequence). DNA of the CDR3: TGTGCCAGCAGTTTAACTTCTGGGGCCAACGTCCCGACTTTC. Translated, it gives CASSLTSGANVPTF.

This clonotype was detected ten times or more. V gene TRBV15 combines with J gene TRBJ2-7, with 7 bases identical to TRBD1. The junction had 6 bases not matched to a gene; V was cut back by 7 bases and J by 0 bases. CDR3 length: 14 residues. CDR1 and CDR2 from the germline V gene are LNHNV and YYDKDF (reference sequence). CDR3 residues: CATKETGVSYEQYF. The CDR3 DNA reads TGTGCCACCAAAGAAACAGGGGTCTCCTACGAGCAGTACTTC.

This clonotype was found many times. V and J are TRBV7-2 and TRBJ2-5, with TRBD1 identical over 10 bases. Germline-derived CDR1 and CDR2 are SGHTA and FQGNSA. The CDR3 consists of 15 residues. J gave up 1 base and V 1 base, and 0 bases lay outside the gene matches. This CDR3 reads CASSLGTGGQETQYF. The CDR3 region has the DNA TGTGCCAGCAGCTTAGGGACAGGGGGCCAAGAGACCCAGTACTTC.

Many counts were recorded for this clonotype. The chain employs TRBV18 and TRBJ1-6; D gene ambiguous. The V gene's germline CDR1 is KGHSH and CDR2 LQKENI. This CDR3 has 14 residues. V dropped 3 bases and J dropped 7 bases, with 10 bases sitting between them. The CDR3: CASSPGIRNSPLHF. The DNA for the CDR3 is TGTGCCAGCTCACCTGGAATACGCAATTCACCCCTCCACTTT.

There are a few counts of this clonotype. The genes are TRBV19 and TRBJ1-1; TRBD1 matches 7 bases. CDR3 length: 14 amino acids. V trimming: 4 bases; J trimming: 2 bases; junction bases outside the gene matches: 4. Germline V gives CDR1 LNHDA, CDR2 SQIVND (reference sequence). CDR3 residues: CASSNYRGNTEAFF. Written as DNA, the CDR3 is TGTGCCAGTAGTAATTACAGGGGAAACACTGAAGCTTTCTTT.

This clonotype was counted a few times. V and J are TRBV6-1 and TRBJ2-1; possible D gene TRBD2, 6 bases. Trimming left V 1 base short and J 0 bases short, with 16 bases between. The germline V gene has CDR1 MNHNS and CDR2 SASEGT. This CDR3 is built from 18 residues. CDR3 in DNA: TGTGCCAGCAGTGAAGTGGGTGGGATGGGGGGCTCCTACAATGAGCAGTTCTTC. Protein: CASSEVGGMGGSYNEQFF.

The rearrangement joins TRBV27 to TRBJ2-7; 7 bases line up with TRBD2. The CDR3 covers 16 residues. Germline loops: CDR1 MNHEY, CDR2 SMNVEV (reference sequence). V was clipped by 0 bases and J by 0 bases; unmatched bases: 5. CDR3: CASSLSGGRASYEQYF. The CDR3 DNA reads as TGTGCCAGCAGTTTATCTGGGGGGAGGGCCTCCTACGAGCAGTACTTC.